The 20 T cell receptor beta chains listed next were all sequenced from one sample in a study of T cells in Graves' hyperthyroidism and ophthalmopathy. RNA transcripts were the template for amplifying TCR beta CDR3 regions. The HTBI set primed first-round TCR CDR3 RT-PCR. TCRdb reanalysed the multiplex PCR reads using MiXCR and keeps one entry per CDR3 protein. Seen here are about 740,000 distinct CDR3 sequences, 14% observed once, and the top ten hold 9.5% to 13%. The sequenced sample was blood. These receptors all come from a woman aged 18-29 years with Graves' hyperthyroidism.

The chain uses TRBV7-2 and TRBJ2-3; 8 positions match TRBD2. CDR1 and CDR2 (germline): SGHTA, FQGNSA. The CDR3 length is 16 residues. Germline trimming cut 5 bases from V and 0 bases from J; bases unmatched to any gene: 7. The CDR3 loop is CASSTTSGPSTDTQYF. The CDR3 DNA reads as TGTGCCAGCAGCACCACTAGCGGTCCTAGCACAGATACGCAGTATTTT.

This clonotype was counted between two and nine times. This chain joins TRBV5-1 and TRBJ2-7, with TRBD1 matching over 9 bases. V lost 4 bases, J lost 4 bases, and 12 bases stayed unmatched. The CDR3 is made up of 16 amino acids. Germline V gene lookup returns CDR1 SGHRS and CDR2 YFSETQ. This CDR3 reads CASSLAFGQGRYEQYF. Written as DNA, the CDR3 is TGCGCCAGCAGCCTGGCTTTTGGACAGGGGCGATACGAGCAGTACTTC.

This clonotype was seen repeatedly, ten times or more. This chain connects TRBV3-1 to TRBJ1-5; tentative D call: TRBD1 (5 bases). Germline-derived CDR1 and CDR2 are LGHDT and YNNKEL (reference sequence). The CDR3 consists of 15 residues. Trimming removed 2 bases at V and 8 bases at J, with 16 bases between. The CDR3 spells CASSQFNAGHEPQHF. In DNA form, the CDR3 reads TGTGCCAGCAGCCAATTTAACGCGGGGCATGAGCCCCAGCATTTT.

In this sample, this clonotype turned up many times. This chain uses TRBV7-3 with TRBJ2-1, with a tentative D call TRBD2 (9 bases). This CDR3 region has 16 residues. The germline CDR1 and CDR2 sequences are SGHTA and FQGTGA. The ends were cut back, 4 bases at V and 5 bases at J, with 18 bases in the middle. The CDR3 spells CASSSQGGLADNEQFF. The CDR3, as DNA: TGTGCCAGCAGCTCACAGGGGGGACTAGCTGACAATGAGCAGTTCTTC.

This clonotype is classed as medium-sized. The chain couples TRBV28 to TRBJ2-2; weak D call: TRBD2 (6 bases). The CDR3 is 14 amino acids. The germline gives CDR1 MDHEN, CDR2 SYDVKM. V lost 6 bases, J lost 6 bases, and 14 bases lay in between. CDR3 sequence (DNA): TGTGCCAGCAGCCGGTCTAGCGCCTCCGGGGAGCTGTTTTTT. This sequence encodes CASSRSSASGELFF.

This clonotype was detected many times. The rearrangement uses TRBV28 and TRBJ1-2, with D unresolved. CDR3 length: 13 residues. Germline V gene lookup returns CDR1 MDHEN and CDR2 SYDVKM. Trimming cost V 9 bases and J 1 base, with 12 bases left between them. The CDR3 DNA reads TGTGCCAGTTTACACGACAATAACTATGGCTACACCTTC. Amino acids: CASLHDNNYGYTF.

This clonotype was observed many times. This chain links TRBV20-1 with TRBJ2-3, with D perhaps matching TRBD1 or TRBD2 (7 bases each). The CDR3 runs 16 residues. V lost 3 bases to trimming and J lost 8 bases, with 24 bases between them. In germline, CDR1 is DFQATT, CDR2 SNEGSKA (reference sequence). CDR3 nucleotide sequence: TGCAGTGCTAGTGCCCCCGAGGGGGCCCCGGGGGGTACGCAGTATTTT. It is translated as CSASAPEGAPGGTQYF.

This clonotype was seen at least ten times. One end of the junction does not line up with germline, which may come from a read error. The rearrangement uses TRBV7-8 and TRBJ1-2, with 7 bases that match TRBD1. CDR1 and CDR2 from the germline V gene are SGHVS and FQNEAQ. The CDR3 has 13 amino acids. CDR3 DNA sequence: TGCGCCAGCAGCCCGGGACAGACCTATGGCTACACCTTC. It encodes CASSPGQTYGYTF.

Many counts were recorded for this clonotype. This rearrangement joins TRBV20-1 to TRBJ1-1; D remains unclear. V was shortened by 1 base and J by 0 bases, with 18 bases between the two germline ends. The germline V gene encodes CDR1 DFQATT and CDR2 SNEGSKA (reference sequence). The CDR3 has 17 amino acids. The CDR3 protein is CSARVLDSFSMNTEAFF. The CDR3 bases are TGCAGTGCTAGAGTTCTGGACTCTTTCTCCATGAACACTGAAGCTTTCTTT.

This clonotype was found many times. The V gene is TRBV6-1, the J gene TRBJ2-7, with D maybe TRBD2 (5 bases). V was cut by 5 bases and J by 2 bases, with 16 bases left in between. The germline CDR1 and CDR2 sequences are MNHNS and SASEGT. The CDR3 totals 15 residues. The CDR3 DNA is TGTGCCAGCAGTTATGTGAGGGAACCCACCTACGAGCAGTACTTC. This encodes CASSYVREPTYEQYF.

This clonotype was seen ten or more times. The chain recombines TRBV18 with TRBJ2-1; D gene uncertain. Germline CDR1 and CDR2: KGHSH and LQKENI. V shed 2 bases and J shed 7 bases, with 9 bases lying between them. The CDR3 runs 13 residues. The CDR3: CASSPGFGNEQFF. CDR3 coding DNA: TGTGCCAGCTCACCAGGGTTTGGGAATGAGCAGTTCTTC. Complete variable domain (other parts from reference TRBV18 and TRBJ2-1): NAGVMQNPRHLVRRRGQEARLRCSPMKGHSHVYWYRQLPEEGLKFMVYLQKENIIDESGMPKERFSAEFPKEGPSILRIQQVVRGDSAAYFCASSPGFGNEQFFGPGTRLTVL.

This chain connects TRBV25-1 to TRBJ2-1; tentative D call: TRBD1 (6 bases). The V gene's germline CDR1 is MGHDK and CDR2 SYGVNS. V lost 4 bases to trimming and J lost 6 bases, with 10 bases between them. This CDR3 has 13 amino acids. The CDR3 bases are TGTGCCAGCAGTGCACAGGGCTTCAATGAGCAGTTCTTC. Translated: CASSAQGFNEQFF.

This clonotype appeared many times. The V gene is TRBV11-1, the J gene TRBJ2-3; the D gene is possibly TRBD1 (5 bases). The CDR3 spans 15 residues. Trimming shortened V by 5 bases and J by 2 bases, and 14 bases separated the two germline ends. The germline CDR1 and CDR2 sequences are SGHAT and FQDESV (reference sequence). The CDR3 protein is CASSRLDTVTDTQYF. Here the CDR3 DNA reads TGTGCCAGCAGCCGCCTGGACACCGTCACAGATACGCAGTATTTT.

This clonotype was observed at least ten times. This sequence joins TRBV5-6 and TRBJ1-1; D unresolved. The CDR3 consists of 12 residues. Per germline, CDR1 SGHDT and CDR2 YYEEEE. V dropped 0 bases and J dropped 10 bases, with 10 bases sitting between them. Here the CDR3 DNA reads TGTGCCAGCAGCTTGGGGTCGATGGTAGCTTTCTTT. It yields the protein CASSLGSMVAFF.

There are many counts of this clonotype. CDR3 coding DNA: TGTGCCAGCAGTCCGAACCTAGGACTAATGAACACTGAAGCTTTCTTT. Translated: CASSPNLGLMNTEAFF. This sequence joins TRBV12-3 or TRBV12-4 and TRBJ1-1, with D unclear. The CDR3 is made up of 16 amino acids. Trimming stripped 5 bases from V and 0 bases from J, with 16 bases between.

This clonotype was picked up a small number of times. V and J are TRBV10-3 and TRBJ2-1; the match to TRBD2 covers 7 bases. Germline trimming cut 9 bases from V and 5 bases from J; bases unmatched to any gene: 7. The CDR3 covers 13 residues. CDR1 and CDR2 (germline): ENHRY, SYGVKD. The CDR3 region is CAMNSGTNNEQFF. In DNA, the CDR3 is TGTGCCATGAATTCCGGGACTAACAATGAGCAGTTCTTC.

As DNA, the CDR3 is TGCGCCAGCAGCTTGGAGACAGGGTGGGAGACCCAGTACTTC. Its protein product is CASSLETGWETQYF. V and J are TRBV5-1 and TRBJ2-5, with TRBD1 matching 7 bases. The CDR3 is 14 amino acids. Germline V CDR1 and CDR2: SGHRS, YFSETQ. V lost 0 bases to trimming and J lost 5 bases; unmatched junction nucleotides: 4. The full variable domain, its missing parts supplied by reference TRBV5-1 and TRBJ2-5, is KAGVTQTPRYLIKTRGQQVTLSCSPISGHRSVSWYQQTPGQGLQFLFEYFSETQRNKGNFPGRFSGRQFSNSRSEMNVSTLELGDSALYLCASSLETGWETQYFGPGTRLLVL.

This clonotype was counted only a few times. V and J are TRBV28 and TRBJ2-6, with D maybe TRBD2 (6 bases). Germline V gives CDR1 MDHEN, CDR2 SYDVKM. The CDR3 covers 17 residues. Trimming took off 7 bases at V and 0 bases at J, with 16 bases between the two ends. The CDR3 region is CASTPTAGLSGANVLTF. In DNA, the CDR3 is TGTGCCAGCACCCCGACGGCGGGACTCTCTGGGGCCAACGTCCTGACTTTC.

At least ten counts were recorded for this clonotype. CDR3 in amino acids: CASSQVSWGGSEQYF. CDR3 nucleotide sequence: TGTGCCAGCAGCCAAGTGTCTTGGGGGGGCAGCGAGCAGTACTTC. The chain has TRBV3-1 and TRBJ2-7, with a weak D call TRBD2 (7 bases). The CDR3 spans 15 residues. The germline V gene encodes CDR1 LGHDT and CDR2 YNNKEL (reference sequence). V was trimmed by 1 base and J by 6 bases, leaving 16 bases between them.

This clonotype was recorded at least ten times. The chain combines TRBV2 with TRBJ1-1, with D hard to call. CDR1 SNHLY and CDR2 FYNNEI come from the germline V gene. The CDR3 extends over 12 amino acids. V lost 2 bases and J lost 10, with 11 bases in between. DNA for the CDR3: TGTGCCAGCAGTGAAAAGGACTTCGGAGCTTTCTTT. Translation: CASSEKDFGAFF. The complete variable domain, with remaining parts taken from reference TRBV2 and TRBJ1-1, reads EPEVTQTPSHQVTQMGQEVILRCVPISNHLYFYWYRQILGQKVEFLVSFYNNEISEKSEIFDDQFSVERPDGSNFTLKIRSTKLEDSAMYFCASSEKDFGAFFGQGTRLTVV.